These T cell receptor beta chains were read from a single sample in a study. TCRdb independently ran MiXCR on the RT-PCR reads; one entry per CDR3 protein. The sample includes hundreds of thousands of distinct CDR3 sequences, 14% of them seen just once. The sequenced sample consisted of memory CD4+ T cells from blood. Source of these receptors: a female donor in good health, serving as a healthy control. Both conserved end residues are part of each CDR3. A D gene is named only where the DNA matches it firmly. Not all rows give a size; the values are once, few, many and, for expanded clones, a class.

>TRBJ2-7|few|NA|TRBV6-5
CATLGQYSYEQYF
TGTGCCACCCTCGGACAGTACTCCTACGAGCAGTACTTC
>TRBJ1-3|NA|NA|TRBV6-6
CASSRGVYSGNTIYF
TGTGCCAGCAGTCGGGGGGTTTACTCTGGAAACACCATATATTTT
>TRBJ2-3|NA|NA|TRBV12-3/TRBV12-4
CASSLPNWLASEQGDTQYF
TGTGCCAGCAGTTTACCCAATTGGCTAGCGTCTGAGCAGGGAGATACGCAGTATTTT
>TRBJ1-1|few|NA|TRBV20-1
CSAPNLNTEAFF
TGCAGTGCTCCTAATTTGAACACTGAAGCTTTCTTT
>TRBJ1-5|NA|NA|TRBV7-6
CASSDQGGPQHF
TGTGCCAGCAGCGACCAAGGGGGGCCCCAGCATTTT
>TRBJ2-7|NA|NA|TRBV14
CASSQGRHREQYF
TGTGCCAGCAGCCAAGGACGACATCGCGAGCAGTACTTC
>TRBJ2-1|many|TRBD2|TRBV15
CATSNGLAAYNEQFF
TGTGCCACCAGCAACGGACTAGCGGCCTACAATGAGCAGTTCTTC
>TRBJ2-1|NA|TRBD1|TRBV5-4
CASSPQGGLGNEQFF
TGTGCCAGCAGCCCACAAGGGGGCTTGGGGAATGAGCAGTTCTTC
>TRBJ2-2|many|TRBD1|TRBV7-2
CASRTGQGTGELFF
TGTGCCAGCAGAACGGGACAGGGTACCGGGGAGCTGTTTTTT
>TRBJ2-7|NA|NA|TRBV30
CACDRIYEQYF
TGTGCCTGCGACAGGATCTACGAGCAGTACTTC
>TRBJ2-1|many|TRBD2|TRBV4-2
CASSHAGTSIKNEQFF
TGTGCCAGCAGCCACGCCGGGACTAGTATTAAGAATGAGCAGTTCTTC
>TRBJ2-7|many|NA|TRBV27
CASSSQGPFRYEQYF
TGTGCCAGCAGTTCACAGGGACCGTTTCGCTACGAGCAGTACTTC
>TRBJ2-7|NA|NA|TRBV6-1
CASSESWTQTYEQYF
TGTGCCAGCAGTGAATCCTGGACACAGACCTACGAGCAGTACTTC
>TRBJ2-5|NA|TRBD1|TRBV20-1
CSAMDRTYQETQYF
TGCAGTGCTATGGACAGGACGTACCAAGAGACCCAGTACTTC
>TRBJ2-3|NA|NA|TRBV4-2
CASSQERGFTDTQYF
TGTGCCAGCAGCCAAGAGCGGGGCTTCACAGATACGCAGTATTTT
>TRBJ2-2|NA|NA|TRBV4-3
CASSQAEPHHTGELFF
TGCGCCAGCAGCCAAGCGGAGCCACACCACACCGGGGAGCTGTTTTTT
>TRBJ2-2|few|NA|TRBV4-2
CASSYLGGRNTGELFF
TGTGCCAGCAGCTACCTTGGAGGTCGAAACACCGGGGAGCTGTTTTTT